This is a list of T cell receptor beta chains from one sample in a study of blood T cells in healthy people across ages. TCRdb re-analysed the 5' RACE reads in MiXCR, keeping a single row per CDR3 protein. Here the sample spans more than 600,000 distinct CDR3 sequences, more than 20% being singletons. These records were also assigned to another study, of T cells of mothers and their children.

The sequencing input was blood. The receptors come from a boy aged 10-17 years in good health. CDR3s include the opening cysteine and the closing phenylalanine or tryptophan. A D gene is named only where the DNA matches it firmly. Part of the rows lack a size; the others show once, few, many or a class for expanded clones.

TRBD2	15	TRBV4-3	-	TRBJ2-7	TGCGCCAGCAGCCCCGGGGCGGGGGGCCCCTACGAGCAGTACTTC	CASSPGAGGPYEQYF
TRBD1	18	TRBV28	-	TRBJ2-6	TGTGCCAGCAGTTCCCCAGGGACAGGGGAGTCTGGGGCCAACGTCCTGACTTTC	CASSSPGTGESGANVLTF
-	16	TRBV10-3	-	TRBJ1-2	TGTGCCATCAGTGAGTCGGTAACCCTCGGGAGCTATGGCTACACCTTC	CAISESVTLGSYGYTF
TRBD2	17	TRBV5-1	few	TRBJ2-7	TGCGCCAGCAGCTTGGACAGCTCGGGAGGGCCGGGCTACGAGCAGTACTTC	CASSLDSSGGPGYEQYF
-	15	TRBV7-2	many	TRBJ2-5	TGTGCCAGCAGCTCTCTACCCCCCTGGGAAGAGACCCAGTACTTC	CASSSLPPWEETQYF
TRBD2	14	TRBV4-3	many	TRBJ2-1	TGCGCCAGCAGCCAGCGGGGGACCTACAATGAGCAGTTCTTC	CASSQRGTYNEQFF
-	14	TRBV7-2	-	TRBJ2-7	TGTGCCAGCAGCTTACTAGCACAGGCCCACGAGCAGTACTTC	CASSLLAQAHEQYF
TRBD2	15	TRBV9	few	TRBJ2-3	TGTGCCAGCAGCGCTAGCGGGAGAATTCCAGATACGCAGTATTTT	CASSASGRIPDTQYF
-	14	TRBV7-2	-	TRBJ2-7	TGTGCCAGCGGCTTCGAGGGGGGTAGCGACGAGCAGTACTTC	CASGFEGGSDEQYF
-	15	TRBV11-2	-	TRBJ2-3	TGTGCCAGCAGCTTAGGCCTAGTGAGCACAGATTCGCAGTATTTT	CASSLGLVSTDSQYF
-	13	TRBV29-1	-	TRBJ2-2	TGCAGCGTTTCAAAAGCGAACACCGGGGAGCTGTTTTTT	CSVSKANTGELFF
-	16	TRBV4-3	few	TRBJ1-1	TGCGCCAGCAGCCAAGATCTAAGCACAGGGTTGCGAGAAGCTTTCTTT	CASSQDLSTGLREAFF
-	13	TRBV7-2	few	TRBJ1-2	TGTGCCAGCAGCGTCGGACAGATCTATGGCTACACCTTC	CASSVGQIYGYTF
-	13	TRBV5-1	-	TRBJ2-1	TGCGCCAGCTCCCAGGGGATTGGGGATGAGCAGTTCTTC	CASSQGIGDEQFF
TRBD2	16	TRBV18	few	TRBJ2-5	TGTGCCAGCTCACCATCCAGCGGGAGTATAGGAGAGACCCAGTACTTC	CASSPSSGSIGETQYF
TRBD2	16	TRBV3-1	few	TRBJ2-1	TGTGCCAGCCGCGGGGATTTAGCGGGAACAAACAATGAGCAGTTCTTC	CASRGDLAGTNNEQFF
-	14	TRBV12-5	few	TRBJ2-4	TGTGCTAGTGGTATATGGGACTTTGGAAACATTCAGTACTTC	CASGIWDFGNIQYF
TRBD2	15	TRBV29-1	-	TRBJ2-1	TGCAGCGTTGGACTAGCGGGAGGGGGGTGGAATGAGCAGTTCTTC	CSVGLAGGGWNEQFF
-	12	TRBV29-1	few	TRBJ2-5	TGCAGCATATCGGGACTCGAAGAGACCCAGTACTTC	CSISGLEETQYF
TRBD1	15	TRBV5-1	few	TRBJ2-7	TGCGCCAGCAGCTTGGAGTGGACAGGGTACTACGAGCAGTACTTC	CASSLEWTGYYEQYF
-	16	TRBV12-3/TRBV12-4	-	TRBJ2-3	TGTGCCAGCAGCCAAGGGGGCAGAGCGGGTTCGGATACGCAGTATTTT	CASSQGGRAGSDTQYF
TRBD1	12	TRBV29-1	-	TRBJ2-7	TGCAGCGCTCTGACAGGGCTTTACGAGCAGTACTTC	CSALTGLYEQYF
-	12	TRBV2	few	TRBJ2-2	TGTGCCAGCGGTTTACGTACCGGGGAGCTGTTTTTT	CASGLRTGELFF
-	15	TRBV6-1	-	TRBJ1-5	TGTGCCAGCAGTAAGACGGGGGGCAGCAATCAGCCCCAGCATTTT	CASSKTGGSNQPQHF
TRBD2	18	TRBV7-2	-	TRBJ2-5	TGTGCCAGCAGCCCAATGACTAGCGGGAGGGCCTCCCAAGAGACCCAGTACTTC	CASSPMTSGRASQETQYF
-	16	TRBV28	-	TRBJ2-7	TGTGCCAGCAGTTTGCGGTCCAGCCCGGGGCCCTACGAGCAGTACTTC	CASSLRSSPGPYEQYF
-	13	TRBV2	-	TRBJ2-5	TGTGCCAGCAGTGACGGTTTTCGGGAGACCCAGTACTTC	CASSDGFRETQYF
-	13	TRBV28	-	TRBJ1-4	TGTGCCAGCAGTTTATCGGGGCCGGGAGTCCTGTTTTTT	CASSLSGPGVLFF
-	14	TRBV20-1	few	TRBJ2-7	TGCAGTGCACACGAGAGAACTAGAAACTACGAGCAGTACTTC	CSAHERTRNYEQYF
-	17	TRBV7-9	-	TRBJ2-1	TGTGCCAGCAGCTTAAAATCCGGGGGAGACTCCTACAATGAGCAGTTCTTC	CASSLKSGGDSYNEQFF
-	15	TRBV5-1	-	TRBJ2-1	TGCGCCAGCAGCTCGTGGGAGAGCTCCTACAATGAGCAGTTCTTC	CASSSWESSYNEQFF
-	18	TRBV9	-	TRBJ2-1	TGTGCCAGCAGCGTAGAGGGCAGCTTACAGAGCTCCTACAATGAGCAGTTCTTC	CASSVEGSLQSSYNEQFF
-	12	TRBV7-8	few	TRBJ2-3	TGTGCCAGCAGTTACACGGGAGATACGCAGTATTTT	CASSYTGDTQYF
-	14	TRBV29-1	-	TRBJ1-1	TGCAGCGTTGAGTCTCGCTTCGGGGACACTGAAGCTTTCTTT	CSVESRFGDTEAFF
-	12	TRBV5-6	-	TRBJ2-3	TGTGCCAGCAGCACGTTGGGATATACGCAGTATTTT	CASSTLGYTQYF
-	16	TRBV3-1	few	TRBJ1-1	TGTGCCAGCAGCCAACCTACTAGACGGAGGAACACTGAAGCTTTCTTT	CASSQPTRRRNTEAFF
TRBD1	14	TRBV29-1	few	TRBJ1-2	TGCAGCGTTGGCTCTAAGGGGGCGGGCTATGGCTACACCTTC	CSVGSKGAGYGYTF
-	15	TRBV2	-	TRBJ2-1	TGTGCCAGCAGTGTCGGATGGGGGGTGGAGAATGAGCAGTTCTTC	CASSVGWGVENEQFF
-	15	TRBV10-2	-	TRBJ2-2	TGCGCCAGTTCAGACAGACACCTGAACACCGGGGAGCTGTTTTTT	CASSDRHLNTGELFF
TRBD2	17	TRBV7-6	few	TRBJ2-5	TGTGCCAGCAGCCCCAGACTAGCGGGAGCGGTCCAAGAGACCCAGTACTTC	CASSPRLAGAVQETQYF
TRBD1	16	TRBV14	-	TRBJ2-7	TGTGCCAGCAGCCAAGATTGGCGACAGGGGGCTTACGAGCAGTACTTC	CASSQDWRQGAYEQYF
TRBD1	16	TRBV12-5	few	TRBJ2-2	TGTGCTAGTGGTTTCGGTGGGACAGGGAACACCGGGGAGCTGTTTTTT	CASGFGGTGNTGELFF
-	17	TRBV7-9	-	TRBJ2-1	TGTGCCAGCAGCTTGGATAACGGGGCCTACTCCTACAATGAGCAGTTCTTC	CASSLDNGAYSYNEQFF
-	15	TRBV7-2	-	TRBJ1-5	TGTGCCAGCAGCTTGGATGGGAATAGCAATCAGCCCCAGCATTTT	CASSLDGNSNQPQHF
-	15	TRBV7-2	-	TRBJ1-1	TGTGCCAGCAGCCCAGAGTGGCCTGTGAACACTGAAGCTTTCTTT	CASSPEWPVNTEAFF
TRBD1	16	TRBV5-1	-	TRBJ1-5	TGCGCCAGCAGACCCGGGACAGATCTTAGCAATCAGCCCCAGCATTTT	CASRPGTDLSNQPQHF
TRBD1	16	TRBV12-3/TRBV12-4	-	TRBJ1-1	TGTGCCAGCAGTGCCCGGGGGACAGCCACGAACACTGAAGCTTTCTTT	CASSARGTATNTEAFF
-	14	TRBV3-1	few	TRBJ2-3	TGCGCCAGCAGCCAAGCGTCTAGCACAGATACGCAGTATTTT	CASSQASSTDTQYF
TRBD2	14	TRBV29-1	-	TRBJ2-3	TGCAGCGGTAGACTAGCGGGAGTACCAGATACGCAGTATTTT	CSGRLAGVPDTQYF
TRBD2	17	TRBV6-5	-	TRBJ2-5	TGTGCCAGCAGTTACCTTGGACTAGCGGGAGCAGGGGAGACCCAGTACTTC	CASSYLGLAGAGETQYF
-	12	TRBV20-1	few	TRBJ2-7	TGCAGTGCTACTGTCCCCGGCTACGAGCAGTACTTC	CSATVPGYEQYF
-	14	TRBV28	-	TRBJ1-3	TGTGCCAGCAGGTCACAGGAATCTGGAAACACCATATATTTT	CASRSQESGNTIYF
-	16	TRBV7-9	-	TRBJ2-7	TGTGCCAGCAGCTCGTCCACAGGGTCCACGACCTACGAGCAGTACTTC	CASSSSTGSTTYEQYF